The subject of this entry is one T cell receptor (beta chain). This clone showed up just once. Its specific antigen is unknown. Per-nucleotide qualities are absent, and no much larger clonotype sits a single base away. The data were obtained in a study of shared clonotypes between healthy human individuals (dated by TCRdb to the early 2020s). With regard to the full study: A couple of women and a few men aged 18 to 49 years were included in the cohort. For each donor, three plates each were used for CD4 naive and CD4 memory, two plates were used for CD8 naive, and one plate was used for CD8 memory. Blood TCR repertoires of a handful of healthy adults were deeply sequenced to estimate repertoire size and the extent of clonotype sharing between individuals. Libraries were prepared and TCR repertoires were sequenced by different laboratories using diverse techniques, in order to increase sequencing depth and limit assay-specific biases. Leukapheresis yielded between about 0.9 and 9 billion PBMCs per donor.

The donors were healthy, HIV-negative adults with no recently reported acute infections or vaccinations. Only Caucasian adults living in Nashville, Tennessee, USA were represented among the donors. CD4+ T cells were enriched by magnetic negative selection; naive cells were then positively selected on CD45RA, and the negative fraction formed the memory subset. After blood collection by leukapheresis, PBMCs were isolated using Ficoll-Histopaque density gradient centrifugation and then cryopreserved in the vapor phase of liquid nitrogen. Analytical flow cytometry was used to check the purity and quantity of every magnetically sorted T cell population. From each sorted fraction, genomic DNA was isolated and quantified by UV absorbance on a Nanodrop 2000c. Overall study outcomes, separate from this receptor: Naive subsets generally had larger estimated clonotype richness than memory subsets. Only blood was sampled, and tissue TCR repertoires likely differ from those in blood. Clonotypes shared by all four sorted-subset donors showed higher generation probabilities than non-shared clonotypes. Roughly 5.2% of naive CD4, 3.5% of naive CD8, approximately 2.2% of memory CD4, and about 0.4% of memory CD8 clonotypes were shared across several donors. Pairwise subsampling led to the expectation that sequencing depth would affect the degree of clonotype sharing among donors. Because the study included only a small number of donors, the genetic and exposure-history diversity represented was limited. Rarefaction of sorted-subset datasets indicated incomplete sequencing despite the large sequencing depth.

At the junction V is shortened by 4 bases and J by 8 bases, with 16 bases in between. Via the germline V gene, CDR1 is SGHRS and CDR2 YFSETQ. The CDR3 goes from the cysteine to the phenylalanine over 14 residues. Just CDR3 DNA is preserved here, 42 bases in frame from base 1. TCR CDR3 regions were amplified from genomic DNA by multiplex PCR using the deep immunoSEQ assay. Extracted genomic DNA from each cell subset was distributed evenly across all wells of several immunoSEQ 96-well plates, and each plate was treated as a replicate. Each replicate PCR for sorted subsets received around 200 ng genomic DNA, equal to about 30,000 T cell genomes. The purified libraries were quantified using a Qubit 3.0 fluorometer, sized with a Bioanalyzer 2100, and then quantified again using the KAPA Library Quantification kit. Every immunoSEQ 96-well plate was sequenced on a separate single-read 150-cycle Illumina NextSeq 550 flow cell. The source study handled its data this way. The immunoSEQ output contained only junctional sequences without quality scores, so filtering could not match that applied to full-length reads. To assign V/J genes and CDR3, sequences were annotated using PyIR, a Python wrapper for IgBLAST v1.9, with IMGT germline references. Reads were filtered out if the reads had weak V/J assignments (E-value above 1e-6), no CDR3, stop codons, out-of-frame junctions, or ambiguous translated residues. A V3J clonotype was defined by an identical inferred V gene, J gene, and CDR3 amino acid sequence. To compute the percentage overlap between repertoires, the number of shared unique clonotypes was divided by the size of the smaller repertoire. RTK rarefaction, the Chao1 estimator, and Recon v2.1 estimates of unobserved clonotypes were used to assess repertoire richness. Generation probabilities were computed with OLGA for all TCRbeta clonotypes obtained by the gDNA method from several donors. This immuneACCESS table, as held by TCRdb, lists in-frame sequences with V and J called but not all clones. Of the missing ones, under half trace to an unresolved V gene in checked studies; the others have no known cause. The V and J calls and clone size are taken from that table; D and trimming were inferred from the DNA. This sample has approximately 700,000 clones in its table, and 55% to 85% of those were observed once. 1.5% to 2% of the sample is in the top ten clones.

The V gene is TRBV5-1 and the J gene is TRBJ2-1; the D assignment is uncertain and may be TRBD1 or TRBD2, with 5 bases supporting each. Sequencing was done on a sample of memory CD4+ T cells sorted from blood. Read against the paper, the sample's cell subset or site label means: CD45RA-negative fraction. The source is a woman younger than 45 in good health. In nucleotide form, the sequence is TGCGCCAGCAGCCCAGGGACCCCCAGGGATGAGCAGTTCTTC. It translates as CASSPGTPRDEQFF.